These 10 T cell receptor beta chains were all obtained from the same sample, sequenced in a study of shared clonotypes between healthy human individuals (dated by TCRdb to about 2020). The receptor library was made with the immunoSEQ multiplex PCR assay. Sourced from immuneACCESS, this table was stored by TCRdb with only in-frame sequences that have V and J called. A share of the clones is absent; for the studies checked, an unresolved V gene accounts for under half, and the remainder has no known explanation. This sample comprises 950,000 to 1,100,000 clones, 70% to 80% of them detected only once. Clones ranked in the top ten supply around 1.4% of the sample. Sequencing was performed on memory CD4+ T cells sorted from blood. This specimen's cell subset or site label, per the study, means: CD45RA-negative fraction. The receptors shown here come from a man aged 18 to 29 in good health.

This chain joins TRBV6-1 and TRBJ2-3, with 7 bases that match TRBD2. The CDR3 spans 15 residues. Germline CDR1 and CDR2: MNHNS and SASEGT. The V gene end was trimmed by 5 bases and the J gene end by 2 bases; junction bases not matched to a gene: 7. CDR3 in DNA: TGTGCCAGCAGTCGGGCGGGAGCTCTCACAGATACGCAGTATTTT. Translating it yields CASSRAGALTDTQYF.

The chain couples TRBV6-5 to TRBJ1-6; D uncertain. Germline values: CDR1 MNHEY, CDR2 SVGAGI. Trimming removed 10 bases at V and 5 bases at J, with 12 bases between. The CDR3 runs 13 residues. CDR3 coding DNA: TGTGCCACCGGCCCTCAACATAATTCACCCCTCCACTTT. This encodes CATGPQHNSPLHF.

This clone was detected a few times. V gene TRBV10-2 combines with J gene TRBJ1-3, with D hard to call. The CDR3 sequence is 16 residues long. Germline V gene lookup returns CDR1 WSHSY and CDR2 SAAADI. V was pared by 0 bases and J by 0 bases, with 9 bases between. CDR3 region: CASSESRVSSGNTIYF. DNA for the CDR3: TGCGCCAGCAGTGAGTCCCGGGTCTCCTCTGGAAACACCATATATTTT.

The chain has TRBV7-8 and TRBJ2-5, with a tentative D call TRBD1 (5 bases). The length of the CDR3 is 13 residues. Deletions cut 7 bases from V and 1 base from J, with 10 bases between. Germline CDR1 and CDR2: SGHVS and FQNEAQ. In nucleotides, the CDR3 is TGTGCCAGCAACCGACAGCCCCAAGAGACCCAGTACTTC. It encodes CASNRQPQETQYF.

As for this clone: Other DNA sequences in this specimen translate into the identical CDR3. The chain combines TRBV7-2 with TRBJ2-7; 10 bases agree with TRBD1. The junction had 7 bases not matched to a gene; V was cut back by 5 bases and J by 6 bases. Germline V gene sequence: CDR1 SGHTA, CDR2 FQGNSA. The CDR3 contains 14 residues. CDR3 nucleotides: TGTGCCAGCAGCCCACGGGACAGGGGTCGCGAGCAGTACTTC. Its translation is CASSPRDRGREQYF.

This clone was picked up a small number of times. The chain is built from TRBV6-5 and TRBJ1-6, with D perhaps TRBD1 (5 bases). CDR3 length: 13 residues. CDR1 is MNHEY and CDR2 is SVGAGI in the germline V gene. The ends were cut back, 6 bases at V and 7 bases at J, with 10 bases in the middle. The CDR3 region has the DNA TGTGCCAGCAGGCCCCGACAGAATTCACCCCTCCACTTT. Its translation: CASRPRQNSPLHF.

This clone was seen only a few times. V is TRBV20-1 and J is TRBJ1-2; tentative D call: TRBD1 (5 bases). The CDR3 is 11 amino acids. Trimming removed 7 bases at V and 8 bases at J, with 14 bases between. Germline CDR1 DFQATT, CDR2 SNEGSKA (reference sequence). CDR3 bases: TGCAGTGTAGGATGGGGGAAGGGCTACACCTTC. Translated, it gives CSVGWGKGYTF.

The rearrangement joins TRBV5-4 to TRBJ2-7; possibly TRBD1 for D (6 bases). Germline V gene lookup returns CDR1 SGHNT and CDR2 YYREEE (reference sequence). Trimming removed 4 bases at V and 3 bases at J, with 17 bases between. This CDR3 comprises 15 residues. The CDR3 loop reads CASSPNPGTSYEQYF. CDR3 DNA sequence: TGTGCCAGCAGCCCCAACCCTGGGACAAGCTACGAGCAGTACTTC.

V is TRBV2 and J is TRBJ1-5, with no clear D. V lost 3 bases and J 6 bases, leaving 15 bases between the germline ends. The CDR3 consists of 15 residues. The germline V gene has CDR1 SNHLY and CDR2 FYNNEI. CDR3 nucleotides: TGTGCCAGCAGTGAGAAGAGGAGTTTGGCTCAGCCCCAGCATTTT. This gives the protein CASSEKRSLAQPQHF.

The chain combines TRBV18 with TRBJ2-1; the D is unclear. V was pared by 3 bases and J by 10 bases, with 13 bases between. From germline, CDR1 is KGHSH and CDR2 LQKENI. The CDR3 spans 13 residues. The CDR3 DNA is TGTGCCAGCTCACCTGACCGCGTCTCAGAGCAGTTCTTC. It is translated as CASSPDRVSEQFF. Combining the CDR3 with reference TRBV18 and TRBJ2-1 gives the whole variable domain NAGVMQNPRHLVRRRGQEARLRCSPMKGHSHVYWYRQLPEEGLKFMVYLQKENIIDESGMPKERFSAEFPKEGPSILRIQQVVRGDSAAYFCASSPDRVSEQFFGPGTRLTVL.